This TCR beta chain was captured in a study of cytomegalovirus exposure and HLA in healthy donors. Findings of the study overall: Donor immune exposure was known only as CMV serostatus. Common viral pathogens seemed, in a later analysis, to connect with several of the most significant clusters. Later work associated 17,000 or so TCR beta sequences with HLA alleles at 0.05 false discovery rate. Most subjects had HLA-A and HLA-B alleles reportedly predicted accurately by TCR beta sequences.

In regard to this clone: The target antigen is unknown.

PCR employed 60 Vbeta and 13 Jbeta primers. The repertoire was sequenced with immunoSEQ multiplex PCR; TCRdb's copy has only in-frame clones and lacks some. This table has 35,000 to 50,000 clones, 81% appearing once. Sequencing was performed on PBMCs. The receptor was isolated from a middle-aged man in good health and CMV-seronegative.

The CDR3 spells CASSGAGGISYNEQFF. CDR3 nucleotides: TGTGCCAGCAGTGGGGCGGGGGGAATCTCCTACAATGAGCAGTTCTTC. V is TRBV6-4 and J is TRBJ2-1, with TRBD2 identical over 8 bases. The V and J ends lost 4 bases and 0 bases, in that order; junction bases with no gene match: 5. The CDR3 length is 16 residues. Per germline, CDR1 MRHNA and CDR2 SNTAGT.